This TCR beta chain derives from a study of resident and recirculating memory T cells in vitiligo. Background on the study: Shave-biopsy epidermis from lesional and nonlesional skin was sequenced alongside PBMCs. The samples were homogenized without cell sorting before genomic DNA extraction.

Stable patients also lacked confetti depigmentation, a sign of active vitiligo. Patients had received no treatment within the previous three months. Profiling relied on immunoSEQ multiplex PCR, and the TCRdb table lists in-frame clones only, not all of them. The table records 55,000 to 75,000 clones, 90% to 95% of them present only once. The origin of this receptor is a male donor with vitiligo. Material for sequencing was blood.

The CDR3 loop is CARRLDRVWTNEKLFF. In nucleotides, the CDR3 is TGTGCCAGAAGACTAGACAGGGTATGGACTAATGAAAAACTGTTTTTT. V usage is TRBV5-3 and J usage is TRBJ1-4; 7 bases are a match to TRBD1. TRBV5-3 is reported as an ORF; its role is uncertain. The CDR3 length is 16 residues. V shed 5 bases, J shed 2 bases, and the junction held 9 bases outside the gene matches.